Presented here are 24 T cell receptor beta chains from one specimen sequenced in a study of cytomegalovirus exposure and HLA in healthy donors. Amplification used 60 Vbeta primers and 13 Jbeta primers. Sequencing was performed with immunoSEQ multiplex PCR; in TCRdb, only in-frame clones are kept and a portion is missing. The table has more than 150,000 clones, about 85% seen once. Specimen: PBMCs. The receptor source for this set is a girl under 18 in good health and CMV-seropositive.

The chain combines TRBV6-1 with TRBJ1-1; D not resolved. Germline-derived CDR1 and CDR2 are MNHNS and SASEGT. The germline V and J ends were trimmed by 5 bases and 4 bases, with 8 bases remaining between them. The CDR3 spans 12 residues. CDR3 nucleotides: TGTGCCAGCAGTTGGCTCGTCACTGAAGCTTTCTTT. This gives the protein CASSWLVTEAFF.

The rearrangement joins TRBV6-5 to TRBJ2-7, with 8 bases lining up with TRBD1. This CDR3 region has 15 residues. Losses at the gene ends were 1 base for V and 3 bases for J; bases not matched to a gene: 5. Germline V gives CDR1 MNHEY, CDR2 SVGAGI. CDR3 sequence reads: CASSYWQGAFYEQYF. Written as DNA, the CDR3 is TGTGCCAGCAGTTACTGGCAGGGGGCGTTCTACGAGCAGTACTTC.

This chain connects TRBV4-2 to TRBJ1-4; D not resolved. In germline, CDR1 is LGHNA, CDR2 YNFKEQ. This CDR3 is 16 amino acids long. Trimming removed 0 bases from V and 8 bases from J, with 16 bases in between. This CDR3 is CASSQDFETGREKLFF. CDR3 sequence (DNA): TGTGCCAGCAGCCAAGATTTCGAGACGGGTAGGGAAAAACTGTTTTTT.

This clone was seen once. V and J are TRBV18 and TRBJ1-4; D gene unclear. This CDR3 spans 14 amino acids. Germline loops: CDR1 KGHSH, CDR2 LQKENI. Between the trimmed V and J ends, which lost 6 bases and 3 bases, there was a span of 11 bases. CDR3 nucleotides: TGTGCCAGCTCGCCCATAGCCTCTAATGAAAAACTGTTTTTT. Amino acid sequence: CASSPIASNEKLFF.

The rearrangement joins TRBV4-1 to TRBJ2-1; 9 bases line up with TRBD2. Germline V gene lookup returns CDR1 MGHRA and CDR2 YSYEKL. CDR3 length: 16 amino acids. Unmatched junction bases numbered 13, after V lost 5 bases and J lost 8 bases. In DNA, the CDR3 is TGCGCCAGCAGCTACCGCGGGGCTAGCGGGATCGATGAGCAGTTCTTC. Its protein is CASSYRGASGIDEQFF.

The rearrangement uses TRBV5-1 and TRBJ1-2, with D hard to call. V was cut by 4 bases and J by 4 bases, with 11 bases left in between. The CDR3 has 13 amino acids. Germline V gives CDR1 SGHRS, CDR2 YFSETQ. The CDR3 region has the DNA TGCGCCAGCAGCCCCGGGGTCGGCTATGGCTACACCTTC. It specifies CASSPGVGYGYTF.

This clone was seen just once. V gene TRBV21-1 combines with J gene TRBJ1-2; TRBD1 is the table's D call, not checked against the DNA. TRBV21-1 is a pseudogene. The CDR3 contains 11 residues. CDR3 nucleotide sequence: TGTGCCAGCAGCTCCAGGGATGGCTACACCTTC. Amino acids: CASSSRDGYTF.

This clone was counted a few times. The chain uses TRBV6-5 and TRBJ1-4; D is uncertain. Germline CDR1 and CDR2: MNHEY and SVGAGI. The CDR3 extends over 13 amino acids. Trimming stripped 0 bases from V and 8 bases from J, with 7 bases between. For the CDR3, the DNA is TGTGCCAGCAGTTACTCCGGGGTCGAAAAACTGTTTTTT. It is translated as CASSYSGVEKLFF.

The chain carries TRBV7-3 and TRBJ2-3; perhaps TRBD2 as D (6 bases). Deletions cut 3 bases from V and 14 bases from J, with 18 bases between. CDR1 and CDR2 (germline): SGHTA, FQGTGA. The CDR3 loop spans 13 amino acids. Here the CDR3 reads CASSFDSTSRPYF. In DNA, the CDR3 is TGTGCCAGCAGCTTTGATTCCACTAGCCGGCCGTATTTT.

In nucleotides, the CDR3 is TGTGCCAGCAGCTTAGGGGCAGGTGGTAGCAATCAGCCCCAGCATTTT. Its translation: CASSLGAGGSNQPQHF. The chain has TRBV7-9 and TRBJ1-5; D ambiguous. The CDR3 covers 16 residues. V was pared by 1 base and J by 0 bases, with 10 bases between. Germline V lookup: CDR1 SEHNR, CDR2 FQNEAQ (reference sequence).

The chain combines TRBV5-6 with TRBJ2-2; TRBD2 might be the D (5 bases). This CDR3 has 16 residues. CDR1 and CDR2 (germline): SGHDT, YYEEEE. V was clipped by 4 bases and J by 3 bases, with 16 bases between them. The chain's CDR3 is CASSRVRDGYTGELFF. CDR3 sequence (DNA): TGTGCCAGCAGCCGGGTCCGGGATGGCTACACCGGGGAGCTGTTTTTT.

The chain joins TRBV6-1 to TRBJ2-7, with 10 bases that match TRBD1. Germline V gives CDR1 MNHNS, CDR2 SASEGT. V was clipped by 7 bases and J by 1 base; unmatched bases: 4. The CDR3 is 14 amino acids. The CDR3 region has the DNA TGTGCCAGCACCCCGGGACAGGGGTCCTACGAGCAGTACTTC. Protein sequence: CASTPGQGSYEQYF.

As regards this clone: The junction departs from germline at one end; a sequencing error may be responsible. The chain recombines TRBV18 with TRBJ2-2; tentative D call: TRBD2 (6 bases). The germline V gene encodes CDR1 KGHSH and CDR2 LQKENI. The CDR3 runs 18 residues. Written as DNA, the CDR3 is TGTGCCAGCTCCCCACTCAATGGCGGGACGGTGAACACCGGGGAGCTGTTTTTT. Translating gives CASSPLNGGTVNTGELFF.

V is TRBV7-6 and J is TRBJ2-2; 8 nucleotides align to TRBD1. Trimming at V came to 1 base and at J to 1 base, leaving 5 bases not matched to a gene. Germline CDR1 SGHVS, CDR2 FNYEAQ. The CDR3 runs to 17 residues. The CDR3 DNA reads TGTGCCAGCAGCTTAGGGTCCGGGACAGGGAACACCGGGGAGCTGTTTTTT. It encodes CASSLGSGTGNTGELFF.

This clone was seen a handful of times. The rearrangement joins TRBV7-6 to TRBJ2-1, with D unclear. V was shortened by 2 bases and J by 5 bases, with 4 bases between the two germline ends. Looked up from germline, CDR1 is SGHVS and CDR2 is FNYEAQ. The CDR3 runs to 12 residues. CDR3 protein: CASSLLDNEQFF. DNA of the CDR3: TGTGCCAGCAGCTTACTTGACAATGAGCAGTTCTTC.

The chain links TRBV5-1 to TRBJ2-1; TRBD2 agrees at 8 bases. Germline-derived CDR1 and CDR2 are SGHRS and YFSETQ. Germline trimming cut 3 bases from V and 5 bases from J; bases unmatched to any gene: 7. The CDR3 is 15 residues long. CDR3 in DNA: TGCGCCAGCAGCTCCTGGACTAGCAGCAACAATGAGCAGTTCTTC. Amino acid sequence: CASSSWTSSNNEQFF.

The V call is TRBV10-3, the J call TRBJ2-1, with 12 bases matching TRBD2. Trimming took 7 bases from V and 0 from J; bases not matched to a gene: 10. Germline V gene sequence: CDR1 ENHRY, CDR2 SYGVKD. The CDR3 runs 18 residues. DNA for the CDR3: TGTGCCATCAAGGCTAGCGGGAGGGTCCCCAGCTCCTACAATGAGCAGTTCTTC. Translated, it gives CAIKASGRVPSSYNEQFF.

The chain joins TRBV4-2 to TRBJ2-5; D uncertain. Trimming took 1 base from V and 0 from J, leaving 6 bases between them. The CDR3 length is 14 residues. Germline V gives CDR1 LGHNA, CDR2 YNFKEQ. DNA for the CDR3: TGTGCCAGCAGCCAAGCCCGGGACCAAGAGACCCAGTACTTC. Amino acids: CASSQARDQETQYF.

This clone has just one count. The chain uses TRBV19 and TRBJ1-1, with D tentatively TRBD1 (6 bases). CDR1 is LNHDA, CDR2 SQIVND, per germline (reference sequence). Trimming removed 3 bases from V and 4 bases from J, with 15 bases in between. CDR3 length equals 15 residues. The DNA for the CDR3 is TGTGCCAGTAGTATTCCCCCACAGGGTCCCACTGAAGCTTTCTTT. Encoded protein: CASSIPPQGPTEAFF. Full variable domain (rest looked up from reference TRBV19 and TRBJ1-1): DGGITQSPKYLFRKEGQNVTLSCEQNLNHDAMYWYRQDPGQGLRLIYYSQIVNDFQKGDIAEGYSVSREKKESFPLTVTSAQKNPTAFYLCASSIPPQGPTEAFFGQGTRLTVV.

The chain joins TRBV27 to TRBJ2-6; D possibly corresponds to TRBD1 (5 bases). Germline CDR1 MNHEY, CDR2 SMNVEV (reference sequence). This CDR3 region has 16 residues. V was pared by 3 bases and J by 2 bases, with 11 bases between. CDR3 protein: CASSFAPGTGANVLTF. The CDR3 DNA follows: TGTGCCAGCAGTTTTGCCCCAGGGACTGGGGCCAACGTCCTGACTTTC.

This clone was seen a handful of times. The chain carries TRBV18 and TRBJ2-7; 12 bases fit TRBD2. With 0 bases clipped from V and 7 bases from J, the junction kept 4 bases outside the gene matches. The CDR3 is 15 residues long. The germline V gene encodes CDR1 KGHSH and CDR2 LQKENI. The CDR3, as DNA: TGTGCCAGCTCACCACCCGGACTAGCGGGACGAGAGCAGTACTTC. The encoded protein is CASSPPGLAGREQYF. The full variable domain, completed using reference TRBV18 and TRBJ2-7, is NAGVMQNPRHLVRRRGQEARLRCSPMKGHSHVYWYRQLPEEGLKFMVYLQKENIIDESGMPKERFSAEFPKEGPSILRIQQVVRGDSAAYFCASSPPGLAGREQYFGPGTRLTVT.

The chain is built from TRBV11-2 and TRBJ1-2; the match to TRBD1 covers 7 bases. CDR3 size: 14 residues. Per the germline V gene, CDR1 is SGHAT and CDR2 is FQNNGV. After removal of 4 bases from V and 3 bases from J, the junction contained 5 bases not matched to a gene. Here the CDR3 DNA reads TGTGCCAGCAGCTACGGACAGGAACACTATGGCTACACCTTC. This codes for CASSYGQEHYGYTF.

The V call is TRBV6-5, the J call TRBJ2-2, with D possibly being TRBD1 (6 bases). Trimming cost V 7 bases and J 0 bases, with 12 bases left between them. This CDR3 has 15 amino acids. CDR1 is MNHEY, CDR2 SVGAGI, per germline. The CDR3 nucleotides read TGTGCCAGCAAGCCGGGACAAACGAACACCGGGGAGCTGTTTTTT. This gives the protein CASKPGQTNTGELFF.

CDR3 bases: TGTGCCAGTCCACCGGGGCAGGGGGCAAGGTCCTACGAGCAGTACTTC. Translated, it gives CASPPGQGARSYEQYF. This chain connects TRBV19 to TRBJ2-7; 8 nucleotides match TRBD1. V dropped 8 bases and J dropped 1; count of bases not matched to a gene: 13. The CDR3 totals 16 residues. CDR1 is LNHDA and CDR2 is SQIVND in the germline V gene (reference sequence).